This TCR beta chain was observed in a study of T cells in Graves' hyperthyroidism and ophthalmopathy. As to this clonotype: A clone one base away is much larger, so this may be a read error.

Researchers amplified the TCR beta CDR3 regions from RNA transcripts. TCR CDR3 underwent first-round RT-PCR with the HTBI primer set. Each CDR3 protein gets one entry after TCRdb re-called the multiplex PCR reads with MiXCR. The table records roughly 180,000 distinct CDR3 sequences, around 15% of them present only once. The sequence derives from a woman aged 50 to 60 with Graves' hyperthyroidism. The sequencing sample was made of blood.

The CDR3 DNA reads TGTGTCAGCAGCTCGCCGGGGACAGGGGAACTCGGCTACACCTTC. Amino acid sequence: CVSSSPGTGELGYTF. This chain uses TRBV7-2 with TRBJ1-2, with 10 nucleotides matching TRBD1. The germline V gene has CDR1 SGHTA and CDR2 FQGNSA. The CDR3 sequence is 15 residues long.